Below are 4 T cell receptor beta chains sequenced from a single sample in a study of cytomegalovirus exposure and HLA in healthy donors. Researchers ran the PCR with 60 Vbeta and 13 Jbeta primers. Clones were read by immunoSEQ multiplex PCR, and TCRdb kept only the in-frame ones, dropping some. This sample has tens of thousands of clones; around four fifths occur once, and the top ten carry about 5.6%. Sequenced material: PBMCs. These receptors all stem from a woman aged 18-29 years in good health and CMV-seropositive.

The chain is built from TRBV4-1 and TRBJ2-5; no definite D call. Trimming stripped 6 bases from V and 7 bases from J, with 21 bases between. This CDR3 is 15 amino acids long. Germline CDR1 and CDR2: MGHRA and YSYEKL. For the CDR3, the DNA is TGCGCCAGCAGTCCGTATACGGTCCTGGTACGGACCCAGTACTTC. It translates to CASSPYTVLVRTQYF.

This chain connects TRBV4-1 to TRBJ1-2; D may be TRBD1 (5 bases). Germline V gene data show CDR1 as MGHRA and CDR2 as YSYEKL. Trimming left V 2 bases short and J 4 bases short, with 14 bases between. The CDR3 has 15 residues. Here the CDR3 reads CASSQPRQNPYGYTF. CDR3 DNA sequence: TGCGCCAGCAGCCAACCCCGACAGAATCCCTATGGCTACACCTTC.

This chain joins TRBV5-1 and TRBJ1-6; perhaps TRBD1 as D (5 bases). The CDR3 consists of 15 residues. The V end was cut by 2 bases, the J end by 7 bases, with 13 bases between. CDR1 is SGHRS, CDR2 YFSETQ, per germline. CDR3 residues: CASSLNPGINSPLHF. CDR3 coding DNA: TGCGCCAGCAGCTTAAACCCAGGGATAAATTCACCCCTCCACTTT.

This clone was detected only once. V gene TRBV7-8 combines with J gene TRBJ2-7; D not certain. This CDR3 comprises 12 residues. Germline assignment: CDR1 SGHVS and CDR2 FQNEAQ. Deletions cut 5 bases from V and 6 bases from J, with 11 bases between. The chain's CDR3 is CASSELSTEQYF. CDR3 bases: TGTGCCAGCAGCGAATTATCTACCGAGCAGTACTTC.